This entry lists 32 T cell receptor beta chains sequenced from one sample in a study of monozygotic twins with inflammatory bowel disease. TCRdb re-called the 5' RACE reads; every CDR3 protein appears as one record, without DNA. This listing includes 85,000 to 110,000 distinct CDR3 sequences. The sequencing sample was made of blood. The receptors stem from a human donor with ulcerative colitis or Crohn's disease, or a healthy co-twin of an affected twin (not recorded which).

The J gene is TRBJ1-4, the V gene TRBV5-5; TCRdb returns TRBD1, unconfirmable since there is no DNA. Germline CDR1 is SGHKS and CDR2 is YYEKEE (reference sequence). The length of the CDR3 is 14 residues. This CDR3 is CASHSGQGGEKLFF.

The chain combines TRBV28 with TRBJ1-5. Germline CDR1 is MDHEN and CDR2 is SYDVKM. There are 15 residues in the CDR3. CDR3 protein: CASSPALASNQPQHF.

The genes are TRBV19 and TRBJ2-1; TCRdb calls TRBD2, which cannot be checked without DNA. CDR1 and CDR2 from the germline V gene are LNHDA and SQIVND (reference sequence). This CDR3 has 19 residues. The CDR3 reads CASSSRVWTSGGWTNEQFF.

V gene TRBV7-2 combines with J gene TRBJ1-2; TCRdb proposes TRBD1, but this gene call is untestable without DNA. CDR3 length: 15 amino acids. Germline loops: CDR1 SGHTA, CDR2 FQGNSA. CDR3 protein: CASSPKSGTDYGYTF.

The V and J genes are TRBV29-1 and TRBJ2-1. CDR3 size: 17 residues. Per germline, CDR1 SQVTM and CDR2 ANQGSEA. The CDR3 sequence is CSVEDWVGDSSYNEQFF.

V gene TRBV7-9 combines with J gene TRBJ2-7; TCRdb's D call, TRBD2, is unchecked because there is no DNA. CDR1 SEHNR and CDR2 FQNEAQ come from the germline V gene (reference sequence). The CDR3 spans 14 residues. The CDR3 spells CASSSGLAAYEQYF.

This chain uses TRBV9 with TRBJ2-3; TCRdb indicates TRBD1, and absent DNA this call remains unverified. Germline CDR1 SGDLS, CDR2 YYNGEE. The CDR3 covers 17 residues. CDR3 region: CASSVQGGDRAEDTQYF.

V is TRBV15 and J is TRBJ2-5. CDR3 size: 12 residues. The germline V gene has CDR1 LNHNV and CDR2 YYDKDF (reference sequence). CDR3 loop: CATSRAPETQYF. Together with reference TRBV15 and TRBJ2-5, the CDR3 gives the full variable domain: DAMVIQNPRYQVTQFGKPVTLSCSQTLNHNVMYWYQQKSSQAPKLLFHYYDKDFNNEADTPDNFQSRRPNTSFCFLDIRSPGLGDTAMYLCATSRAPETQYFGPGTRLLVL.

This chain uses TRBV14 with TRBJ1-1; TCRdb lists TRBD1, though no DNA is available to test this call. This CDR3 comprises 16 residues. Germline values: CDR1 SGHDN, CDR2 FVKESK. The CDR3 here is CASSQDPPQVGTEAFF. The entire variable domain, with the rest obtained from reference TRBV14 and TRBJ1-1, is as follows: EAGVTQFPSHSVIEKGQTVTLRCDPISGHDNLYWYRRVMGKEIKFLLHFVKESKQDESGMPNNRFLAERTGGTYSTLKVQPAELEDSGVYFCASSQDPPQVGTEAFFGQGTRLTVV.

This chain connects TRBV24-1 to TRBJ2-1; checking the TCRdb D call of TRBD1 is not possible without DNA. Germline V gives CDR1 KGHDR, CDR2 SFDVKD. The CDR3 has 15 residues. CDR3 sequence reads: CATSRGGGPLYEQFF.

The chain links TRBV6-6 to TRBJ2-7. The CDR3 extends over 13 amino acids. Germline loops: CDR1 MNHNY, CDR2 SVGAGI (reference sequence). CDR3 amino acids: CASSHGSGYEQYF.

The chain links TRBV7-2 to TRBJ2-2; TCRdb indicates TRBD1, and absent DNA this call remains unverified. The CDR3 contains 16 residues. Per germline, CDR1 SGHTA and CDR2 FQGNSA. The CDR3: CASSSIPVGNTGELFF.

V gene TRBV20-1 combines with J gene TRBJ2-7; TCRdb reports TRBD1, a call that lacks DNA to check it against. The CDR3 contains 16 residues. The germline gives CDR1 DFQATT, CDR2 SNEGSKA (reference sequence). The chain's CDR3 is CSARTSKTGLRNEQYF.

The chain uses TRBV20-1 and TRBJ2-1; without DNA, the TCRdb call of TRBD2 cannot be checked. This CDR3 contains 16 residues. In germline, CDR1 is DFQATT, CDR2 SNEGSKA (reference sequence). This CDR3 is CSASSGLADPFNEQFF.

CDR3 region: CASSPPGWGDSYEQYF. The rearrangement joins TRBV18 to TRBJ2-7. The CDR3 is 16 amino acids. Germline assignment: CDR1 KGHSH and CDR2 LQKENI. Full variable domain (outside the CDR3, taken from reference TRBV18 and TRBJ2-7): NAGVMQNPRHLVRRRGQEARLRCSPMKGHSHVYWYRQLPEEGLKFMVYLQKENIIDESGMPKERFSAEFPKEGPSILRIQQVVRGDSAAYFCASSPPGWGDSYEQYFGPGTRLTVT.

The V and J genes are TRBV5-1 and TRBJ1-5; TCRdb's D call of TRBD1 is untestable without DNA. In germline, CDR1 is SGHRS, CDR2 YFSETQ. The CDR3 is 14 residues long. The chain's CDR3 is CASSLGQENQPQHF. The full variable domain, its missing parts supplied by reference TRBV5-1 and TRBJ1-5, is KAGVTQTPRYLIKTRGQQVTLSCSPISGHRSVSWYQQTPGQGLQFLFEYFSETQRNKGNFPGRFSGRQFSNSRSEMNVSTLELGDSALYLCASSLGQENQPQHFGDGTRLSIL.

J is TRBJ2-7 and V is TRBV3-1. In germline, CDR1 is LGHDT, CDR2 YNNKEL (reference sequence). This CDR3 is 11 amino acids long. This CDR3 is CASSQVQKTYF.

The chain links TRBV28 to TRBJ1-1; TCRdb returns TRBD1, unconfirmable since there is no DNA. From germline, CDR1 is MDHEN and CDR2 SYDVKM. This CDR3 contains 18 residues. CDR3 in amino acids: CASSSGRLYIGMNTEAFF.

This chain connects TRBV7-8 to TRBJ1-4; the D call of TRBD1 rests on TCRdb alone, since no DNA is present to check it. The CDR3 has 15 amino acids. Per the germline V gene, CDR1 is SGHVS and CDR2 is FQNEAQ. CDR3 residues: CASSANNRGREKLFF.

V usage is TRBV20-1 and J usage is TRBJ1-5. Germline V gives CDR1 DFQATT, CDR2 SNEGSKA (reference sequence). The CDR3 consists of 13 residues. CDR3 protein: CSARGVGPQPQHF.

This chain links TRBV5-1 with TRBJ2-1; the D call of TRBD1 rests on TCRdb alone, since no DNA is present to check it. There are 14 residues in the CDR3. Germline loops: CDR1 SGHRS, CDR2 YFSETQ. CDR3 protein: CASSAGQGYNEQFF.

The V gene is TRBV7-2, the J gene TRBJ1-3. CDR3 length: 15 amino acids. CDR1 is SGHTA and CDR2 is FQGNSA in the germline V gene. CDR3 residues: CASSFGGGSGNTIYF. The entire variable domain, with the rest obtained from reference TRBV7-2 and TRBJ1-3, is as follows: GAGVSQSPSNKVTEKGKDVELRCDPISGHTALYWYRQSLGQGLEFLIYFQGNSAPDKSGLPSDRFSAERTGGSVSTLTIQRTQQEDSAVYLCASSFGGGSGNTIYFGEGSWLTVV.

This chain joins TRBV5-1 and TRBJ2-6; TCRdb gives TRBD1 as the D gene, but with no DNA this cannot be confirmed. This CDR3 contains 16 residues. The germline V gene encodes CDR1 SGHRS and CDR2 YFSETQ. The CDR3: CASRTLQGAGANVLTF.

V gene TRBV24-1 combines with J gene TRBJ2-1; the D call from TCRdb, TRBD1, cannot be confirmed without DNA. There are 12 residues in the CDR3. CDR1 and CDR2 (germline): KGHDR, SFDVKD. CDR3: CATAGGNNEQFF.

The genes are TRBV5-1 and TRBJ1-6; without DNA, the TCRdb call of TRBD1 cannot be checked. CDR3 size: 14 residues. CDR1 and CDR2 from the germline V gene are SGHRS and YFSETQ. The CDR3 loop is CASSPGQQNSPLHF.

The rearrangement uses TRBV20-1 and TRBJ2-2. Germline assignment: CDR1 DFQATT and CDR2 SNEGSKA (reference sequence). There are 13 residues in the CDR3. Here the CDR3 reads CSAHLSVNGELFF.

The V call is TRBV6-5, the J call TRBJ1-5. The germline CDR1 and CDR2 sequences are MNHEY and SVGAGI. There are 16 residues in the CDR3. This chain's CDR3 is CASSYSGLAGNQPQHF.

This chain links TRBV15 with TRBJ2-2; TCRdb's assignment of TRBD1 cannot be checked, as there is no DNA. CDR1 is LNHNV, CDR2 YYDKDF, per germline (reference sequence). CDR3 length: 16 residues. The CDR3 is CATSRPRTGETGELFF.

The chain is built from TRBV6-1 and TRBJ1-5; TCRdb outputs TRBD1, but without DNA this stays unchecked. CDR3 length: 14 residues. CDR1 and CDR2 from the germline V gene are MNHNS and SASEGT. The CDR3: CASTPQGWNQPQHF.

CDR3 in amino acids: CASSLETSSLETQHF. This chain joins TRBV11-2 and TRBJ2-5; TCRdb proposes TRBD2, but this gene call is untestable without DNA. The CDR3 has 15 amino acids. Germline V gene data show CDR1 as SGHAT and CDR2 as FQNNGV.

The chain is built from TRBV6-1 and TRBJ2-3. Per the germline V gene, CDR1 is MNHNS and CDR2 is SASEGT. This CDR3 contains 13 residues. This CDR3 is CASRWGSTDTQYF.

The V and J genes are TRBV20-1 and TRBJ2-7; TCRdb names TRBD1, which stays unverified in the absence of DNA. Germline CDR1 DFQATT, CDR2 SNEGSKA (reference sequence). The CDR3 is 15 residues long. The CDR3: CSATDLTGRLYEQYF.